This T cell receptor (beta chain) originates from a study of CD8 T cells in Susac syndrome. Across the study: Patients with Susac syndrome were therapy-naive, on corticosteroids, or on intravenous immunoglobulin alone at the time that blood was drawn.

RNA totalling roughly 0.45 to 1 ug underwent reverse transcription with random hexamers. The immunoSEQ assay covered 54 Vbeta and 13 Jbeta segments for CDR3. From the immunoSEQ multiplex PCR reads, TCRdb called clonotypes with MiXCR, one entry per CDR3 protein. Here the sample spans tens of thousands of distinct CDR3 sequences, about 92% being singletons. The CDR3 loop spans 14 amino acids. CDR1 and CDR2 from the germline V gene are DFQATT and SNEGSKA (reference sequence). Trimming took 3 bases from V and 5 from J; bases not matched to a gene: 8. The authors carried out high-throughput sequencing of TCR beta. They applied it to CD8+ and CD4+ T cells obtained from blood. The Susac syndrome patients fit the recently defined diagnostic criteria for definite or probable disease.

The sequence came from a human donor with Susac syndrome. V gene TRBV20-1 combines with J gene TRBJ2-5, with TRBD1 identical over 8 bases. Sequencing was carried out using CD4+ T cells from PBMCs. The CDR3 is CSASPRGRRETQYF. DNA of the CDR3: TGCAGTGCTAGTCCCAGGGGGCGACGGGAGACCCAGTACTTC.